This T cell receptor beta chain was captured by sequencing in a study of shared clonotypes between healthy human individuals. V shed 5 bases and J 10 bases; nucleotides not matched to a gene: 10. Germline V CDR1 and CDR2: SEHNR, FQNEAQ (reference sequence). The CDR3 is 15 amino acids. Method: immunoSEQ multiplex PCR; TCRdb's copy keeps in-frame clones and lacks some. The sample has about 2.2 million clones, 93% seen once. Selected positively for CCR7 and CD45RO-negative, naive CD8 cells excluded terminally differentiated effector memory CD45RA+ cells. Sequences were obtained from naive CD8+ T cells from PBMCs. This chain uses TRBV7-9 with TRBJ2-1, with 11 bases lining up with TRBD2. The clonotype was recovered from a man younger than 35 in good health. Some clones in this sample may be carry-over from other donors' samples. The CDR3: CASSPRTSGSHEQFF. The CDR3 region has the DNA TGTGCCAGCAGCCCCCGGACTAGCGGGTCGCACGAGCAGTTCTTC.